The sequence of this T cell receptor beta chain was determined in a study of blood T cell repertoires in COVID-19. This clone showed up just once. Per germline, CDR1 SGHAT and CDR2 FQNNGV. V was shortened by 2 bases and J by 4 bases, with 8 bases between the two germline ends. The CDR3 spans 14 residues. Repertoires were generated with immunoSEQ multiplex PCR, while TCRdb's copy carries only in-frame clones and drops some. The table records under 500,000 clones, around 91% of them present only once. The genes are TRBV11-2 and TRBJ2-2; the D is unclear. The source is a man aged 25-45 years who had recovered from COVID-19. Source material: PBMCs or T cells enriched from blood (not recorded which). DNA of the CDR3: TGTGCCAGCAGCTTAACACACGCCACCGGGGAGCTGTTTTTT. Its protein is CASSLTHATGELFF.